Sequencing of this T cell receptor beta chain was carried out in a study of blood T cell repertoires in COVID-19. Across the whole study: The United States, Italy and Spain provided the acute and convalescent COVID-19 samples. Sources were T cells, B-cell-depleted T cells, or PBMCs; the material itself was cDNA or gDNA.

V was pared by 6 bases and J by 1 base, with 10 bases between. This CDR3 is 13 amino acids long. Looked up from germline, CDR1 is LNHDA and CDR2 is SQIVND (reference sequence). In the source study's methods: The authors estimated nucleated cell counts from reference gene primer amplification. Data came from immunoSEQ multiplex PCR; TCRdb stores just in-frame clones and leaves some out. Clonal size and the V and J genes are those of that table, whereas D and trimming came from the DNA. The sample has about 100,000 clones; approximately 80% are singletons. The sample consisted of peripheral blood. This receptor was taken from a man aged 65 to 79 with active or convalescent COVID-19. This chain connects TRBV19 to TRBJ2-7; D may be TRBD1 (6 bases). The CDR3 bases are TGTGCCAGTAGGGGCAGGGGTTCCTACGAGCAGTACTTC. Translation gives CASRGRGSYEQYF. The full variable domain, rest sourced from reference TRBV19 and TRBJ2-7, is DGGITQSPKYLFRKEGQNVTLSCEQNLNHDAMYWYRQDPGQGLRLIYYSQIVNDFQKGDIAEGYSVSREKKESFPLTVTSAQKNPTAFYLCASRGRGSYEQYFGPGTRLTVT.